This T cell receptor (beta chain) was obtained from a study of blood T cell repertoires in COVID-19. Overall study context: Samples came from the United States, Italy and Spain, spanning acute and convalescent COVID-19.

Trimming took 2 bases from V and 8 from J, leaving 16 bases between them. The germline V gene has CDR1 SGHTA and CDR2 FQGTGA. The CDR3 has 16 amino acids. Adults between roughly 18 and 90 years of age took part from 20 to 25 US areas. Allocation to cohorts depended on clinical history reported by the participants. In the original processing: Estimates of nucleated cell counts were drawn from the amplification of reference gene primers. Using immunoSEQ multiplex PCR, the repertoire was profiled, and TCRdb retains in-frame clones only, with some absent. Clone size and the V and J calls come from that table; the DNA yielded D and trimming. The repertoire holds roughly 360,000 clones, with over 75% as singletons.

This TCR was sampled from a woman younger than 45 with acute COVID-19. The rearrangement links TRBV7-3 to TRBJ1-6; a weak D match, TRBD1 (5 bases). Source material: PBMCs or T cells enriched from blood (not recorded which). CDR3 sequence: CASSLGPTDSHSPLHF. CDR3 nucleotides: TGTGCCAGCAGCTTAGGACCGACAGACTCACATTCACCCCTCCACTTT.